The 13 T cell receptor beta chains below all came from one sample that was sequenced in a study of cytomegalovirus exposure and HLA in healthy donors. The PCR used 60 Vbeta and 13 Jbeta primers. The repertoire was sequenced with immunoSEQ multiplex PCR; TCRdb's copy has only in-frame clones and lacks some. The sample gives 120,000 to 150,000 clones, about 75% of which show up once; 3.3% is in the top ten. Sequences were obtained from PBMCs. Receptors originate from a middle-aged man in good health and CMV-seronegative.

The chain is built from TRBV7-9 and TRBJ2-1, with 11 bases aligning to TRBD2. This CDR3 comprises 16 residues. V shed 1 base, J shed 4 bases, and the junction held 3 bases outside the gene matches. The germline CDR1 and CDR2 sequences are SEHNR and FQNEAQ (reference sequence). This CDR3 is CASSLGVAGGYNEQFF. The CDR3 DNA is TGTGCCAGCAGCTTAGGGGTAGCGGGGGGGTACAATGAGCAGTTCTTC.

The CDR3 DNA reads TGTGCCAGCAGCCCTAGCGGATACTACAATGAGCAGTTCTTC. The encoded protein is CASSPSGYYNEQFF. The gene calls are TRBV9 and TRBJ2-1; 7 positions match TRBD2. V shed 4 bases and J 3 bases; nucleotides not matched to a gene: 4. The CDR3 loop spans 14 amino acids. The V gene's germline CDR1 is SGDLS and CDR2 YYNGEE.

This clone was picked up a small number of times. The chain recombines TRBV7-8 with TRBJ2-1; the D gene is possibly TRBD2 (5 bases). Germline CDR1 reads SGHVS; CDR2 reads FQNEAQ. V lost 4 bases to trimming and J lost 9 bases, with 16 bases between them. The CDR3 loop spans 14 amino acids. CDR3 nucleotide sequence: TGTGCCAGCAGCTCGGGATCTTGGTTCGCTGAGCAGTTCTTC. This translates into CASSSGSWFAEQFF.

The rearrangement uses TRBV5-1 and TRBJ1-3; D gene uncertain. V lost 3 bases and J lost 2, with 6 bases in between. Germline CDR1 SGHRS, CDR2 YFSETQ. The CDR3 consists of 13 residues. The CDR3 spells CASSSVPGNTIYF. The DNA for the CDR3 is TGCGCCAGCAGCTCGGTTCCTGGAAACACCATATATTTT.

This clone was detected a few times. The chain uses TRBV9 and TRBJ1-2; no reliable D call. The CDR3 runs to 14 residues. V shed 0 bases and J shed 1 base, with 7 bases lying between them. Germline lookup yields CDR1 SGDLS and CDR2 YYNGEE. The CDR3 DNA sequence: TGTGCCAGCAGCGTAGCACGACATAACTATGGCTACACCTTC. This sequence encodes CASSVARHNYGYTF.

The V call is TRBV30, the J call TRBJ1-1, with D maybe TRBD1 (6 bases). In germline, CDR1 is GTSNPN, CDR2 SVGIG (reference sequence). The CDR3 length is 13 residues. V lost 0 bases and J lost 8, with 13 bases in between. CDR3 protein: CAWSVNQGGEAFF. DNA for the CDR3: TGTGCCTGGAGTGTAAATCAAGGGGGAGAAGCTTTCTTT.

The chain links TRBV7-9 to TRBJ1-2; 7 bases map to TRBD1. This CDR3 spans 19 amino acids. Germline trimming cut 0 bases from V and 6 bases from J; bases unmatched to any gene: 19. Germline V lookup: CDR1 SEHNR, CDR2 FQNEAQ (reference sequence). CDR3: CASSLAPGGSLARGNGYTF. The CDR3 nucleotides are TGTGCCAGCAGCTTAGCTCCAGGGGGTTCGTTAGCACGAGGGAATGGCTACACCTTC.

V is TRBV7-9 and J is TRBJ1-1; TRBD1 agrees at 8 bases. The V segment lost 5 bases and the J segment 3 bases; nucleotides outside the gene matches: 8. CDR1 and CDR2 (germline): SEHNR, FQNEAQ (reference sequence). This CDR3 comprises 15 residues. The CDR3 sequence is CASSPRDRMDTEAFF. The CDR3 coding sequence is TGTGCCAGCAGCCCCCGGGACAGGATGGACACTGAAGCTTTCTTT.

The chain links TRBV5-1 to TRBJ2-5, with 7 bases aligning to TRBD1. CDR1 and CDR2 (germline): SGHRS, YFSETQ. Trimming at V came to 0 bases and at J to 4 bases, leaving 3 bases not matched to a gene. The CDR3 sequence is 14 residues long. DNA of the CDR3: TGCGCCAGCAGCTTGGGACAGGGCGGAGAGACCCAGTACTTC. Translating it yields CASSLGQGGETQYF.

The CDR3 nucleotides are TGTGCCAGCAGCTTTGTGGGGGGAATCACCGGGGAGCTGTTTTTT. It encodes CASSFVGGITGELFF. The chain combines TRBV5-6 with TRBJ2-2, with D maybe TRBD2 (6 bases). Looked up from germline, CDR1 is SGHDT and CDR2 is YYEEEE. Trimming left V 2 bases short and J 4 bases short, with 12 bases between. This CDR3 has 15 residues.

This rearrangement joins TRBV7-9 to TRBJ1-2; 12 nucleotides line up with TRBD1. Germline lookup yields CDR1 SEHNR and CDR2 FQNEAQ (reference sequence). The CDR3 runs to 15 residues. Trimming cost V 5 bases and J 7 bases; bases outside gene matches: 8. The CDR3 reads CASSLPGQGAPGYTF. CDR3 in DNA: TGTGCCAGCAGCCTCCCGGGACAGGGGGCGCCTGGCTACACCTTC.

This clone was detected only a few times. The V gene is TRBV6-5, the J gene TRBJ2-1, with 8 bases that match TRBD2. Germline CDR1 MNHEY, CDR2 SVGAGI. Trimming removed 6 bases from V and 3 bases from J; junction bases left unmatched: 7. There are 15 residues in the CDR3. The CDR3 region is CASSPRGDFYNEQFF. DNA for the CDR3: TGTGCCAGCAGCCCGCGGGGGGACTTCTACAATGAGCAGTTCTTC.

This clone has at least ten counts. The chain couples TRBV28 to TRBJ1-1; TRBD1 might be the D (5 bases). The germline V gene encodes CDR1 MDHEN and CDR2 SYDVKM. V was clipped by 1 base and J by 7 bases, with 7 bases between them. The CDR3 loop spans 12 amino acids. CDR3 bases: TGTGCCAGCAGTTTATACAGGAGTGAAGCTTTCTTT. This translates into CASSLYRSEAFF.